These T cell receptor beta chains were read from a single sample in a study of blood T cells in healthy people across ages. TCRdb re-called the 5' RACE reads with MiXCR, one entry per CDR3 protein. The sample includes more than 1,000,000 distinct CDR3 sequences, around 25% of them seen just once. These data were also filed under a second study, of T cells of mothers and their children.

Sequenced material: blood. These TCRs come from a girl aged 2-10 years in good health. Each CDR3 is given with its conserved first and last residue. Fields, in order: CDR3 length, clone size, D gene, J gene, V gene, CDR3 protein, CDR3 DNA. D genes are given only for firm matches. Clone sizes are given selectively: once, few, many, or a class where the clone is expanded.

15 few TRBD2 TRBJ2-3 TRBV12-3/TRBV12-4 CASRPPSGETDTQYF TGTGCCAGCAGGCCACCTAGCGGGGAGACAGATACGCAGTATTTT
17 NA TRBD2 TRBJ2-1 TRBV12-3/TRBV12-4 CASSLRGREVHNGEQFF TGTGCCAGCAGTTTACGGGGGCGGGAGGTTCATAACGGTGAGCAGTTCTTC
14 NA NA TRBJ2-3 TRBV20-1 CSARDPRDTDTQYF TGCAGTGCTAGAGATCCCCGGGACACAGATACGCAGTATTTT
16 once NA TRBJ2-3 TRBV2 CASSEPTQFNTDTQYF TGTGCCAGCAGTGAACCCACCCAGTTTAACACAGATACGCAGTATTTT
14 few NA TRBJ2-3 TRBV6-6 CASLRRTSTDTQYF TGTGCCAGCCTCCGACGAACTAGCACAGATACGCAGTATTTT
13 few NA TRBJ2-4 TRBV4-2 CASSTVAKNIQYF TGTGCCAGCAGTACAGTAGCCAAAAACATTCAGTACTTC
16 few NA TRBJ2-1 TRBV11-2 CASSLDPGLQYNEQFF TGTGCCAGCAGCTTAGATCCGGGACTTCAGTACAATGAGCAGTTCTTC
15 few NA TRBJ2-1 TRBV9 CASSGTGSTYNEQFF TGTGCCAGCAGCGGGACTGGGTCGACCTACAATGAGCAGTTCTTC
14 NA TRBD2 TRBJ2-5 TRBV29-1 CSVEGQRDGETQYF TGCAGCGTTGAGGGGCAGCGGGATGGCGAGACCCAGTACTTC
17 NA NA TRBJ2-5 TRBV7-8 CASSSTRGGITQETQYF TGTGCCAGCAGCTCTACTAGGGGGGGGATAACCCAAGAGACCCAGTACTTC